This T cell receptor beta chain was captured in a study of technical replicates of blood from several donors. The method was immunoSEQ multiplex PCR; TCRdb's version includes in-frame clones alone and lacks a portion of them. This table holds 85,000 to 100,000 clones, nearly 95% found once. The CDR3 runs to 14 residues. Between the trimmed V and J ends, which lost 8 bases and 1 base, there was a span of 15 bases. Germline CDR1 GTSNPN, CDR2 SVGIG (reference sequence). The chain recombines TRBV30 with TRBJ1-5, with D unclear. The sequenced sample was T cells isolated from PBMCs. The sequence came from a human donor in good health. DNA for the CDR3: TGTGCCCTGAGCCCCAGAGGGAGCAATCAGCCCCAGCATTTT. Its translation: CALSPRGSNQPQHF.